Here is one T cell receptor (beta chain) with its context. Its antigen remains unknown. This sample is part of a study of T cell responses to AZD1222 COVID-19 vaccine. Study results and limitations: A mostly white British donor set with more females was recruited, and clonal diversity was possibly underestimated. In the spike-specific TCR repertoire, nearly half reportedly target unmutated variant regions. Only a handful of AZD1222 recipients, five to seven in all, had baseline seropositivity.

TCRdb's copy holds only in-frame clones and misses some; the assay was immunoSEQ multiplex PCR. The repertoire holds about 150,000 clones, with around 87% as singletons. The CDR3 has 14 amino acids. The trim removed 4 bases at V and 4 bases at J, leaving 3 bases unmatched. Germline CDR1 MNHEY, CDR2 SMNVEV (reference sequence). Combined were second doses at about 4 or about 12 weeks. The source was peripheral blood, collected 28 days after the second AZD1222 dose. This TCR came from an adult who received the AZD1222 COVID-19 vaccine. V usage is TRBV27 and J usage is TRBJ1-5; 8 nucleotides agree with TRBD1. The CDR3 DNA is TGTGCCAGCAGTTATACAGGGGGGAATCAGCCCCAGCATTTT. This sequence encodes CASSYTGGNQPQHF.